This TCR beta chain was recovered during a study of cytomegalovirus exposure and HLA in healthy donors. V was clipped by 7 bases and J by 4 bases; unmatched bases: 3. The CDR3 covers 12 residues. Germline V gene lookup returns CDR1 SQVTM and CDR2 ANQGSEA. Regarding donors, all were healthy bone marrow donors. Likely unrecorded immune exposures existed in these nominally healthy donors. Amplification used 60 Vbeta primers and 13 Jbeta primers. The table came from immunoSEQ multiplex PCR; TCRdb's copy has only in-frame clones and leaves some out. This sample yields roughly 80,000 clones, of which about 80% are seen a single time; under 4% belongs to the top ten.

Input material: PBMCs. The clonotype was recovered from a man aged 35 to 55 in good health and CMV-seronegative. J is TRBJ2-1 and V is TRBV29-1; 8 bases align to TRBD2. This CDR3 reads CSGSGVYNEQFF. CDR3 nucleotides: TGCAGCGGTAGCGGGGTGTACAATGAGCAGTTCTTC.